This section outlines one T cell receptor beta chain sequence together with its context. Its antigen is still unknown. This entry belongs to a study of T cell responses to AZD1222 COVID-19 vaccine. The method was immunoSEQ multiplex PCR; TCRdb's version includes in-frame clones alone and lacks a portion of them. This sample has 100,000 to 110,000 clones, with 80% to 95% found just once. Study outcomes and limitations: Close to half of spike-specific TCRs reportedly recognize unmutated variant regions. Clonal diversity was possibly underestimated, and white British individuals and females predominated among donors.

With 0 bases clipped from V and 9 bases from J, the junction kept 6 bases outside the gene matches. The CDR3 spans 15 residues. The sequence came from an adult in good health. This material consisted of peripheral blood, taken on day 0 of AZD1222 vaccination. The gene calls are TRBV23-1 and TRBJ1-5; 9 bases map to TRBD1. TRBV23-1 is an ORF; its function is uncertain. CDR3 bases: TGCGCCAGCAGTCAATCGCGGACAGGGGTACGGCCCCAGCATTTT. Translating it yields CASSQSRTGVRPQHF.